Presented here are 21 T cell receptor beta chains from one specimen sequenced in a study of blood T cell repertoires in COVID-19. Generated by immunoSEQ multiplex PCR, the TCRdb table keeps only in-frame clones and is missing some. The profile covers 120,000 or so clones, with about four fifths appearing a single time and around 5.6% taken by the ten largest. Sequenced: peripheral blood. The origin of the receptors is an elderly man with active or convalescent COVID-19.

As for this clone: A junction end diverges from the germline sequence, so it may reflect a read error. The V and J genes are TRBV7-9 and TRBJ2-7; 13 bases align to TRBD2. The CDR3 spans 16 residues. Germline V gene sequence: CDR1 SEHNR, CDR2 FQNEAQ (reference sequence). Written as DNA, the CDR3 is TGTGCCAGCAGCCGCCCTATGGGACTAGCGGGGTTCGAGCAGTGCTTC. It translates to CASSRPMGLAGFEQCF.

This clone was counted only a few times. The chain combines TRBV5-1 with TRBJ1-1; a possible D gene is TRBD1 (6 bases). The CDR3 is 16 residues long. Germline lookup yields CDR1 SGHRS and CDR2 YFSETQ. The V and J ends lost 2 bases and 0 bases respectively, with 14 bases between them. CDR3 DNA: TGCGCCAGCAGCTTCCAGGGGCCGCGGGTGAACACTGAAGCTTTCTTT. This gives the protein CASSFQGPRVNTEAFF.

This chain connects TRBV5-1 to TRBJ1-4; 9 bases are shared with TRBD1. CDR3 length: 14 residues. Unmatched junction bases numbered 2, after V lost 4 bases and J lost 4 bases. Germline CDR1 SGHRS, CDR2 YFSETQ. The CDR3 nucleotides read TGCGCCAGCAGCATGGGACAGGGTAATGAAAAACTGTTTTTT. It yields the protein CASSMGQGNEKLFF.

V and J are TRBV6-6 and TRBJ2-1, with TRBD2 matching over 9 bases. Trimming at V came to 7 bases and at J to 2 bases, leaving 6 bases not matched to a gene. The length of the CDR3 is 15 residues. Germline V gene sequence: CDR1 MNHNY, CDR2 SVGAGI (reference sequence). The CDR3 spells CASTPAGGTYNEQFF. The DNA of the CDR3 is TGTGCCAGCACCCCAGCGGGGGGAACCTACAATGAGCAGTTCTTC.

The chain carries TRBV7-2 and TRBJ2-6; 7 bases are shared with TRBD2. Germline V gene sequence: CDR1 SGHTA, CDR2 FQGNSA. Losses at the gene ends were 11 bases for V and 0 bases for J; bases not matched to a gene: 1. CDR3 size: 13 residues. CDR3 in amino acids: CALAASGANVLTF. CDR3 nucleotide sequence: TGTGCCCTAGCGGCCTCTGGGGCCAACGTCCTGACTTTC.

The chain employs TRBV7-2 and TRBJ1-3; possibly TRBD1 for D (5 bases). The CDR3 extends over 12 amino acids. V gave up 6 bases and J gave up 5 bases, with 8 bases separating them. CDR1 and CDR2 (germline): SGHTA, FQGNSA. DNA for the CDR3: TGTGCCAGCAGTCCGGACAGAAACACCATATATTTT. Translated: CASSPDRNTIYF.

V and J are TRBV7-2 and TRBJ1-4; 10 bases map to TRBD1. CDR1 SGHTA and CDR2 FQGNSA come from the germline V gene. The V segment lost 5 bases and the J segment 7 bases; nucleotides outside the gene matches: 4. The CDR3 covers 14 residues. As DNA, the CDR3 is TGTGCCAGCAGCCCCCGACAGGGGGCTGAAAAACTGTTTTTT. Translated: CASSPRQGAEKLFF.

The J gene is TRBJ1-2, the V gene TRBV6-5; TRBD1 agrees at 11 bases. CDR3 length: 14 amino acids. Germline V CDR1 and CDR2: MNHEY, SVGAGI. With V trimmed by 7 bases and J by 6 bases, 7 bases remained unmatched. Written as DNA, the CDR3 is TGTGCCAGCACCCGTGGGACAGGGGGAAATGGCTACACCTTC. Translated, it gives CASTRGTGGNGYTF.

This chain links TRBV6-1 with TRBJ1-3; D not resolved. This CDR3 contains 14 residues. The V and J ends lost 3 bases and 0 bases respectively, with 6 bases between them. In germline, CDR1 is MNHNS, CDR2 SASEGT. The CDR3 sequence is CASSDPVSGNTIYF. CDR3 coding DNA: TGTGCCAGCAGTGACCCGGTCTCTGGAAACACCATATATTTT.

V gene TRBV27 combines with J gene TRBJ2-1; D is possibly TRBD2 (5 bases). The CDR3 contains 16 residues. Trimming left V 6 bases short and J 9 bases short, with 24 bases between. Germline loops: CDR1 MNHEY, CDR2 SMNVEV (reference sequence). The DNA of the CDR3 is TGTGCCAGCAGACAAACTAGAGCGGCCGCCAGAAGTGAGCAGTTCTTC. Protein sequence: CASRQTRAAARSEQFF.

J is TRBJ1-2 and V is TRBV7-2, with D possibly matching TRBD1 (6 bases). This CDR3 has 16 residues. Trimming cost V 3 bases and J 4 bases, with 18 bases left between them. CDR1 and CDR2 from the germline V gene are SGHTA and FQGNSA. The CDR3 DNA is TGTGCCAGCAGCTTTCTGAGGGGGACAAGGGGCTATGGCTACACCTTC. Amino acids: CASSFLRGTRGYGYTF.

The chain joins TRBV27 to TRBJ1-5; no definite D call. V lost 6 bases to trimming and J lost 1 base, with 13 bases between them. Germline loops: CDR1 MNHEY, CDR2 SMNVEV (reference sequence). The CDR3 contains 15 residues. The chain's CDR3 is CASSPRRGSNQPQHF. In nucleotides, the CDR3 is TGTGCCAGCAGCCCTCGTAGAGGGAGCAATCAGCCCCAGCATTTT.

V is TRBV27 and J is TRBJ2-1; 9 positions agree with TRBD1. The CDR3 covers 16 residues. CDR1 and CDR2 (germline): MNHEY, SMNVEV (reference sequence). The ends lost 4 bases at V and 0 bases at J; junction bases unmatched: 4. The CDR3 loop reads CASSSGTGISYNEQFF. Written as DNA, the CDR3 is TGTGCCAGCAGTTCTGGGACAGGGATCTCCTACAATGAGCAGTTCTTC.

This chain uses TRBV9 with TRBJ1-1; 7 positions match TRBD1. The V gene end was trimmed by 0 bases and the J gene end by 10 bases; junction bases not matched to a gene: 6. The CDR3 covers 13 residues. CDR1 and CDR2 from the germline V gene are SGDLS and YYNGEE. This CDR3 is CASSVGETGRAFF. CDR3 in DNA: TGTGCCAGCAGCGTAGGCGAGACAGGGAGAGCTTTCTTT.

CDR3 region: CAISHDGSSYNEQFF. CDR3 coding DNA: TGTGCCATCAGCCACGACGGGAGCTCCTACAATGAGCAGTTCTTC. This chain links TRBV10-3 with TRBJ2-1, with D possibly being TRBD2 (6 bases). This CDR3 comprises 15 residues. The germline CDR1 and CDR2 sequences are ENHRY and SYGVKD. Trimming took off 6 bases at V and 0 bases at J, with 12 bases between the two ends.

This clone was recorded a few times. The gene calls are TRBV10-3 and TRBJ2-7; 8 positions match TRBD2. CDR3 length: 15 residues. V was pared by 2 bases and J by 4 bases, with 7 bases of the junction left unmatched. Germline V gene lookup returns CDR1 ENHRY and CDR2 SYGVKD. This CDR3 reads CAISEATGGGYEQYF. CDR3 bases: TGTGCCATCAGTGAGGCCACCGGCGGGGGGTACGAGCAGTACTTC.

This clone was seen only once. The chain recombines TRBV7-9 with TRBJ1-2, with a weak D call TRBD1 (6 bases). Deletions cut 3 bases from V and 7 bases from J, with 9 bases between. Germline values: CDR1 SEHNR, CDR2 FQNEAQ (reference sequence). This CDR3 is 12 amino acids long. The CDR3 DNA is TGTGCCAGCAGCTTGGACAGTGGTGGCTACACCTTC. This encodes CASSLDSGGYTF.

This chain links TRBV14 with TRBJ1-3; tentative D call: TRBD1 (6 bases). Per the germline V gene, CDR1 is SGHDN and CDR2 is FVKESK. Deletions cut 1 base from V and 8 bases from J, with 15 bases between. CDR3 length: 15 residues. The CDR3 here is CASSQVGGQTYTIYF. CDR3 DNA sequence: TGTGCCAGCAGCCAAGTAGGCGGACAGACCTACACCATATATTTT.

The chain combines TRBV14 with TRBJ1-2; D is unresolved. Germline values: CDR1 SGHDN, CDR2 FVKESK. The CDR3 is made up of 14 amino acids. The V gene lost 1 base and the J gene lost 4 bases, with 10 bases spanning the gap. The CDR3 nucleotides read TGTGCCAGCAGCCAAGTAGCCGGGGTCTATGGCTACACCTTC. Protein product: CASSQVAGVYGYTF.

V gene TRBV10-3 combines with J gene TRBJ2-5; TRBD2 matches 9 bases. Germline V gene sequence: CDR1 ENHRY, CDR2 SYGVKD. This CDR3 spans 12 amino acids. V was clipped by 6 bases and J by 5 bases; unmatched bases: 1. CDR3 DNA: TGTGCCATCAGCACTAGCGGGGAGACCCAGTACTTC. Amino acid sequence: CAISTSGETQYF.

The chain carries TRBV12-3 or TRBV12-4 and TRBJ1-1, with D perhaps matching TRBD1 (5 bases). The V end lost 5 bases, the J end lost 6 bases, and 13 bases lay between the germline ends. The CDR3 runs to 13 residues. CDR3 loop: CASSTGGGAEAFF. The CDR3 DNA sequence: TGTGCCAGCAGTACCGGGGGTGGCGCTGAAGCTTTCTTT.